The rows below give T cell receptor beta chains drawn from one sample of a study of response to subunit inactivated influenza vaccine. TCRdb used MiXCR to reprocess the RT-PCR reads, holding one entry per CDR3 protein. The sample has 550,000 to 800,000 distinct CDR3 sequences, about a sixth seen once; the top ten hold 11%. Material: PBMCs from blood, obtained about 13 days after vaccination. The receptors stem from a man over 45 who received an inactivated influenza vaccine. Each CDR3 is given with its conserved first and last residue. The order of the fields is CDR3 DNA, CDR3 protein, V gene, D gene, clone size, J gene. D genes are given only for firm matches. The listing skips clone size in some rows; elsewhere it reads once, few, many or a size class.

CDR3nt: TGTGCCATCTCCCCCGCCTCGGGTGTCAACGAGCAGTACTTC; CDR3aa: CAISPASGVNEQYF; v_gene: TRBV10-3; d_gene: NA; abundance: NA; j_gene: TRBJ2-7
CDR3nt: TGTGCCAGCAGCCTCGACGGGGCTGGGACCGGGGAGCTGTTTTTT; CDR3aa: CASSLDGAGTGELFF; v_gene: TRBV7-9; d_gene: NA; abundance: few; j_gene: TRBJ2-2
CDR3nt: TGTGCCAGCAGCCGGTCTAGGAATTCGGCTTTCTTT; CDR3aa: CASSRSRNSAFF; v_gene: TRBV3-1; d_gene: NA; abundance: few; j_gene: TRBJ1-1
CDR3nt: TGTGCCAGCAGCTGGGGATCCGCTAATGAAAAACTGTTTTTT; CDR3aa: CASSWGSANEKLFF; v_gene: TRBV5-6; d_gene: NA; abundance: NA; j_gene: TRBJ1-4
CDR3nt: TGCGCCAGCAGCGTCGGCCTAGCGGGGGTAGATACGCAGTATTTT; CDR3aa: CASSVGLAGVDTQYF; v_gene: TRBV5-1; d_gene: TRBD2; abundance: few; j_gene: TRBJ2-3
CDR3nt: TGTGCCAGCAGCGTAGATCTAGCCTACAATGAGCAGTTCTTC; CDR3aa: CASSVDLAYNEQFF; v_gene: TRBV9; d_gene: NA; abundance: many; j_gene: TRBJ2-1
CDR3nt: TGTGCCAGCAGCCAAGTGGTCGGGGGGGCAATAGATACGCAGTATTTT; CDR3aa: CASSQVVGGAIDTQYF; v_gene: TRBV4-2; d_gene: TRBD2; abundance: few; j_gene: TRBJ2-3
CDR3nt: TGCGCCAGCAGCCAAGCAGCGGGGGGGCTTAGCGGGGAGCTGTTTTTT; CDR3aa: CASSQAAGGLSGELFF; v_gene: TRBV4-3; d_gene: TRBD2; abundance: few; j_gene: TRBJ2-2
CDR3nt: TGTGCCAGCAGCGCTCCGCTAGCGGGACCAGCAATCGGGGAGCTGTTTTTT; CDR3aa: CASSAPLAGPAIGELFF; v_gene: TRBV9; d_gene: TRBD2; abundance: NA; j_gene: TRBJ2-2
CDR3nt: TGCAGCGTTGGACAGGGAGGTAAAGAAAAACTGTTTTTT; CDR3aa: CSVGQGGKEKLFF; v_gene: TRBV29-1; d_gene: TRBD1; abundance: few; j_gene: TRBJ1-4
CDR3nt: TGTGCCAGCAGACCCGACACCCGGAACACTGAAGCTTTCTTT; CDR3aa: CASRPDTRNTEAFF; v_gene: TRBV6-2/TRBV6-3; d_gene: NA; abundance: few; j_gene: TRBJ1-1
CDR3nt: TGCGCCAGCAGCTTGGCCCGGACTAGCGGGTACAATGAGCAGTTCTTC; CDR3aa: CASSLARTSGYNEQFF; v_gene: TRBV5-1; d_gene: TRBD2; abundance: few; j_gene: TRBJ2-1
CDR3nt: TGTGCCAGCAGTTACGGGAGACAAGAGACCCAGTACTTC; CDR3aa: CASSYGRQETQYF; v_gene: TRBV6-2/TRBV6-3; d_gene: NA; abundance: NA; j_gene: TRBJ2-5
CDR3nt: TGTGCCAGCTCAGGCGGGGGCCGGGAGTCGTACGAGCAGTACTTC; CDR3aa: CASSGGGRESYEQYF; v_gene: TRBV18; d_gene: NA; abundance: few; j_gene: TRBJ2-7
CDR3nt: TGTGCTAGCAGCTTCTCAAGGGGATTTGAGCAGTTCTTC; CDR3aa: CASSFSRGFEQFF; v_gene: TRBV7-7; d_gene: NA; abundance: few; j_gene: TRBJ2-1
CDR3nt: TGCGCCAGCAGTGACCCAACTCGGACAGGGGGCTTGACAGATACGCAGTATTTT; CDR3aa: CASSDPTRTGGLTDTQYF; v_gene: TRBV10-1; d_gene: TRBD1; abundance: few; j_gene: TRBJ2-3
CDR3nt: TGTGCCAGCAGCCAAGGCCCTAGCGGGAGGGGAGCCTACAATGAGCAGTTCTTC; CDR3aa: CASSQGPSGRGAYNEQFF; v_gene: TRBV4-2; d_gene: TRBD2; abundance: few; j_gene: TRBJ2-1
CDR3nt: TGTGCCAGCTCACCCCCCGGGGTAGTGGGCACAGATACGCAGTATTTT; CDR3aa: CASSPPGVVGTDTQYF; v_gene: TRBV18; d_gene: NA; abundance: few; j_gene: TRBJ2-3
CDR3nt: TGCAGTGCTAGGAATCCGGCAAACACTGAAGCTTTCTTT; CDR3aa: CSARNPANTEAFF; v_gene: TRBV20-1; d_gene: NA; abundance: many; j_gene: TRBJ1-1
CDR3nt: TGTGCCAGCAGTTACTCAGGGTTAGCGGACCTCTACAATGAGCAGTTCTTC; CDR3aa: CASSYSGLADLYNEQFF; v_gene: TRBV6-5; d_gene: NA; abundance: many; j_gene: TRBJ2-1
CDR3nt: TGTGCCAGCAGTTTAGCGCTGGGGTCCGGCTACACCTTC; CDR3aa: CASSLALGSGYTF; v_gene: TRBV12-3/TRBV12-4; d_gene: NA; abundance: NA; j_gene: TRBJ1-2
CDR3nt: TGTGCCAGCAGCCGGACTAGCGACCAAGAGACCCAGTACTTC; CDR3aa: CASSRTSDQETQYF; v_gene: TRBV6-2/TRBV6-3; d_gene: TRBD2; abundance: NA; j_gene: TRBJ2-5